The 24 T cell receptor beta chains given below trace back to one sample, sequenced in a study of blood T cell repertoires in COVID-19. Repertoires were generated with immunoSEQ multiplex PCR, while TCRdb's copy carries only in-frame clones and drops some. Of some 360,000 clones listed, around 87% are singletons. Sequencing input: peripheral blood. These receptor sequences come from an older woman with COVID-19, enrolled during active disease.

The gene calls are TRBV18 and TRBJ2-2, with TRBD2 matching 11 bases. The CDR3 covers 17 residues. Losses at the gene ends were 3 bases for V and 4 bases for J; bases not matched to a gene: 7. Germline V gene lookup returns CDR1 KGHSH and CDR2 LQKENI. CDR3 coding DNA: TGTGCCAGCTCACCTTCACTAGCGGGGGATGGCACCGGGGAGCTGTTTTTT. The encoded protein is CASSPSLAGDGTGELFF.

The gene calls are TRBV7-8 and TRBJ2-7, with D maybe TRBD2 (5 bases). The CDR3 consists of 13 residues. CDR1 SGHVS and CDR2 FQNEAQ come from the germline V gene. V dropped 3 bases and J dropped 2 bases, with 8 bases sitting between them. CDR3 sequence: CASSFGITYEQYF. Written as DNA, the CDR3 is TGTGCCAGCAGCTTCGGGATTACCTACGAGCAGTACTTC.

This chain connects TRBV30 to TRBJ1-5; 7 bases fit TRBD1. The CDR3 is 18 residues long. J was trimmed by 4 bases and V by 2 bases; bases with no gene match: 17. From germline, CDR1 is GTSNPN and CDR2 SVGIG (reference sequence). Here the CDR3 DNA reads TGTGCCTGGAGTAAATCAGGGGGGACGGGCAGGGCGAATCAGCCCCAGCATTTT. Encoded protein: CAWSKSGGTGRANQPQHF. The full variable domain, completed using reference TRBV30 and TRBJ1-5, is SQTIHQWPATLVQPVGSPLSLECTVEGTSNPNLYWYRQAAGRGLQLLFYSVGIGQISSEVPQNLSASRPQDRQFILSSKKLLLSDSGFYLCAWSKSGGTGRANQPQHFGDGTRLSIL.

As DNA, the CDR3 is TGTGCCAGCAGCCAACAGGACAGGCCCACCTACGAGCAGTACTTC. This translates into CASSQQDRPTYEQYF. This chain joins TRBV9 and TRBJ2-7; TRBD1 matches at 7 bases. The CDR3 contains 15 residues. Per germline, CDR1 SGDLS and CDR2 YYNGEE. After removal of 4 bases from V and 2 bases from J, the junction contained 9 bases not matched to a gene.

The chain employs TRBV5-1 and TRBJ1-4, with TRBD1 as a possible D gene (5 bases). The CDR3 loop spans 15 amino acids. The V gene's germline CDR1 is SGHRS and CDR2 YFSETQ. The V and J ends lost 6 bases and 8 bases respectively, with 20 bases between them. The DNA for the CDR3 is TGCGCCAGCACCCCTCTTGGGGGGGATTGGGAAAAACTGTTTTTT. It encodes CASTPLGGDWEKLFF.

The CDR3 DNA reads as TGTGCCAGCAGTGATGGAGGGGCGAACTATGGCTACACCTTC. It yields the protein CASSDGGANYGYTF. V usage is TRBV6-1 and J usage is TRBJ1-2; maybe TRBD1 (5 bases). Trimming removed 3 bases at V and 2 bases at J, with 10 bases between. Per the germline V gene, CDR1 is MNHNS and CDR2 is SASEGT. The CDR3 runs 14 residues.

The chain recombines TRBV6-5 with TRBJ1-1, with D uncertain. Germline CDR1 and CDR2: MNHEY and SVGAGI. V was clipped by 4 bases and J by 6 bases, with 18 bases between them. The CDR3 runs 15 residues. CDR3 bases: TGTGCCAGCAGTTCGCCTAGAAGTTCAAACTCTGAAGCTTTCTTT. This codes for CASSSPRSSNSEAFF.

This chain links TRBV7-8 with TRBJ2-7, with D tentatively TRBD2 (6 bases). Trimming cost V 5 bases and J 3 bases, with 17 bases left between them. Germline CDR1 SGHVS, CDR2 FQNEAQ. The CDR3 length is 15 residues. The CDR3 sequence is CASSPLEGVYYEQYF. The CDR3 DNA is TGTGCCAGCAGCCCTCTGGAGGGAGTTTACTACGAGCAGTACTTC. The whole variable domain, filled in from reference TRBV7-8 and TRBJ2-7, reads GAGVSQSPRYKVAKRGQDVALRCDPISGHVSLFWYQQALGQGPEFLTYFQNEAQLDKSGLPSDRFFAERPEGSVSTLKIQRTQQEDSAVYLCASSPLEGVYYEQYFGPGTRLTVT.

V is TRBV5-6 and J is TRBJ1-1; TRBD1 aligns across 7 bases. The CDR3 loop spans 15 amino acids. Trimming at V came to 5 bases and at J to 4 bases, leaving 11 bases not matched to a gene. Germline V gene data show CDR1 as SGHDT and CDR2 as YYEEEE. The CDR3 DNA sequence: TGTGCCAGCAGTTACCCGACAGGGAGGACCACTGAAGCTTTCTTT. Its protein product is CASSYPTGRTTEAFF.

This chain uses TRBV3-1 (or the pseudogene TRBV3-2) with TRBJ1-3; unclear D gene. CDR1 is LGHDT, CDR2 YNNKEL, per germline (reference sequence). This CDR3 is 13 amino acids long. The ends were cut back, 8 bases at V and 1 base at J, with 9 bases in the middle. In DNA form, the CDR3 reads TGTGCCAGCGGAAGACATTCTGGAAACACCATATATTTT. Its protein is CASGRHSGNTIYF.

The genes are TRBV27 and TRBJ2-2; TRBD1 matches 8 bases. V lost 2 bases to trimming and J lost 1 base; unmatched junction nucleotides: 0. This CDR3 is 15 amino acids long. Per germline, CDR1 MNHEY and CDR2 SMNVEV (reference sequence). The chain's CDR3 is CASSLTGGNTGELFF. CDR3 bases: TGTGCCAGCAGTTTAACAGGGGGGAACACCGGGGAGCTGTTTTTT.

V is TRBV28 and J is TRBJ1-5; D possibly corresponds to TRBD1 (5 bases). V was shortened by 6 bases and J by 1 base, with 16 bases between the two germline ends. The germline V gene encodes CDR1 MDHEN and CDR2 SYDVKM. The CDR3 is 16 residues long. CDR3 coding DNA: TGTGCCAGCAGAGAGGGGAGGGGTACAAGCAATCAGCCCCAGCATTTT. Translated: CASREGRGTSNQPQHF. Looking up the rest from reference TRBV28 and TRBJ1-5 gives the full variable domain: DVKVTQSSRYLVKRTGEKVFLECVQDMDHENMFWYRQDPGLGLRLIYFSYDVKMKEKGDIPEGYSVSREKKERFSLILESASTNQTSMYLCASREGRGTSNQPQHFGDGTRLSIL.

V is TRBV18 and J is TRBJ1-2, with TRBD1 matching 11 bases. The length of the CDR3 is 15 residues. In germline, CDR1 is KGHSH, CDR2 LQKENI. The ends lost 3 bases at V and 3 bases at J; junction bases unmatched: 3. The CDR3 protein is CASSPRTGGDYGYTF. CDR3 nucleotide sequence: TGTGCCAGCTCACCGCGGACAGGGGGCGACTATGGCTACACCTTC.

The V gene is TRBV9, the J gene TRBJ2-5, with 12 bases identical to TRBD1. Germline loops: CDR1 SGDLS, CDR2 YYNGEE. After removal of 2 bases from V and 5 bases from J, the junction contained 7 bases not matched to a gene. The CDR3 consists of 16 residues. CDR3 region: CASSVSGTGGRETQYF. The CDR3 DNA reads TGTGCCAGCAGCGTCTCCGGGACAGGGGGCAGGGAGACCCAGTACTTC.

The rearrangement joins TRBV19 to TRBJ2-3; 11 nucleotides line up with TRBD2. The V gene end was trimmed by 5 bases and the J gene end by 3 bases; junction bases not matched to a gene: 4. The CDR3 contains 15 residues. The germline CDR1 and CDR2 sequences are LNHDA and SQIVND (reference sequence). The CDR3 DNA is TGTGCCAGTAGTTTATTAGCGGGGGGGACAGATACGCAGTATTTT. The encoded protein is CASSLLAGGTDTQYF.

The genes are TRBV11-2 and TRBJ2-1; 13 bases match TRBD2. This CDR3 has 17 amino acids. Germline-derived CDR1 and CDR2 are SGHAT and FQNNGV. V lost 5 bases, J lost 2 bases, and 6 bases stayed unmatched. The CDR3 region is CASSRSGLAGPYNEQFF. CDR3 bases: TGTGCCAGCAGCCGTTCGGGACTAGCGGGACCCTACAATGAGCAGTTCTTC.

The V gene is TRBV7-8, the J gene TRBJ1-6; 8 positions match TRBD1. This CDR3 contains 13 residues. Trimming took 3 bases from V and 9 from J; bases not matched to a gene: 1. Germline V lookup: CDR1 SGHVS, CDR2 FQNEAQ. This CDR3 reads CASSLDRVSPLHF. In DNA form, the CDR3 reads TGTGCCAGCAGCTTGGACAGGGTTTCACCCCTCCACTTT.

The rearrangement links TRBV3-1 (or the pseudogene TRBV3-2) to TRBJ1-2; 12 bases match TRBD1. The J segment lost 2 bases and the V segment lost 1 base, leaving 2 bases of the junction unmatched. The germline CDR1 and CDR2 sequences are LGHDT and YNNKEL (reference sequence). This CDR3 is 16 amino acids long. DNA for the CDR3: TGTGCCAGCAGCCAAGTTGGGACAGGGGGCAACTATGGCTACACCTTC. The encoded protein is CASSQVGTGGNYGYTF.

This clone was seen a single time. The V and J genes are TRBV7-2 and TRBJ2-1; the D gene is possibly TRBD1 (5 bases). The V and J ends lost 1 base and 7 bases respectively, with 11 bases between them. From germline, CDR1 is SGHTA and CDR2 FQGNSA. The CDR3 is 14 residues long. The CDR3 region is CASSLGSQGNEQFF. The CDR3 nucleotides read TGTGCCAGCAGCTTAGGAAGTCAGGGTAATGAGCAGTTCTTC.

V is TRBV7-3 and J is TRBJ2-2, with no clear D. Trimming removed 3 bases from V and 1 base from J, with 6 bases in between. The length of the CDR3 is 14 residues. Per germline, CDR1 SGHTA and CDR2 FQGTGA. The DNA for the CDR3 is TGTGCCAGCAGCTTTTACGGGAACACCGGGGAGCTGTTTTTT. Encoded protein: CASSFYGNTGELFF.

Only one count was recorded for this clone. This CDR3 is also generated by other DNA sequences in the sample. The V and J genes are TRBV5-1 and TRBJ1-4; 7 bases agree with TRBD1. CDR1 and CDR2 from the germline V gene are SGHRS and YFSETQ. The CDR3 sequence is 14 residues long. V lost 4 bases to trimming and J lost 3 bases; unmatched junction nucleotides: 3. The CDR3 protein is CASSLGTANEKLFF. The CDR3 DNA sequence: TGCGCCAGCAGCCTCGGGACAGCTAATGAAAAACTGTTTTTT.

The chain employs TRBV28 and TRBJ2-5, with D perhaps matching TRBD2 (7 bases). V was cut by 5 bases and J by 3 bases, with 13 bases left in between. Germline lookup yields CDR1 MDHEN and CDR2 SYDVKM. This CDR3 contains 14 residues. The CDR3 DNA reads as TGTGCCAGCAGTCCAAAAGGGGGGGAAGAGACCCAGTACTTC. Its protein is CASSPKGGEETQYF. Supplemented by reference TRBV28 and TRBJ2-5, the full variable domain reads DVKVTQSSRYLVKRTGEKVFLECVQDMDHENMFWYRQDPGLGLRLIYFSYDVKMKEKGDIPEGYSVSREKKERFSLILESASTNQTSMYLCASSPKGGEETQYFGPGTRLLVL.

The CDR3 region has the DNA TGCGCCAGCAGCTCGGGACAGAGCTCCTATAATTCACCCCTCCACTTT. Translated, it gives CASSSGQSSYNSPLHF. The chain couples TRBV5-1 to TRBJ1-6; TRBD1 agrees at 7 bases. In germline, CDR1 is SGHRS, CDR2 YFSETQ. V shed 3 bases, J shed 0 bases, and the junction held 3 bases outside the gene matches. The CDR3 covers 16 residues. The entire variable domain, with the rest obtained from reference TRBV5-1 and TRBJ1-6, is as follows: KAGVTQTPRYLIKTRGQQVTLSCSPISGHRSVSWYQQTPGQGLQFLFEYFSETQRNKGNFPGRFSGRQFSNSRSEMNVSTLELGDSALYLCASSSGQSSYNSPLHFGNGTRLTVT.

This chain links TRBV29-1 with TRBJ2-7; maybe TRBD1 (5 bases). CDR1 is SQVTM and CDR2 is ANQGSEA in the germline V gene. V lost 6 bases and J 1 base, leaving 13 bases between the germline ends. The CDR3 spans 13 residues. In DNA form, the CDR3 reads TGCAGCGTGGCCTCAGGGATATCCTACGAGCAGTACTTC. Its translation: CSVASGISYEQYF.